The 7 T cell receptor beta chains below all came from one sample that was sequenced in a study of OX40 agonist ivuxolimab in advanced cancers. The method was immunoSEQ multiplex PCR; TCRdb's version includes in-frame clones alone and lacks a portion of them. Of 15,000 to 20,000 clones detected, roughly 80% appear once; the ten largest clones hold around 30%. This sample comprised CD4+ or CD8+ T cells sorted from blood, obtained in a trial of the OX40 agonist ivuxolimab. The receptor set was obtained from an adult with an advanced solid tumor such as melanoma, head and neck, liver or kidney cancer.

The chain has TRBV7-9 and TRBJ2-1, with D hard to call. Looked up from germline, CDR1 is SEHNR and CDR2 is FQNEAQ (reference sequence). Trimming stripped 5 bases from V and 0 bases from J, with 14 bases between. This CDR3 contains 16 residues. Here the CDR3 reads CASSPGGSSSYNEQFF. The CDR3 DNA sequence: TGTGCCAGCAGCCCTGGCGGCAGCAGCTCCTACAATGAGCAGTTCTTC. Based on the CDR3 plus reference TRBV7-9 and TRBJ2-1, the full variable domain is DTGVSQNPRHKITKRGQNVTFRCDPISEHNRLYWYRQTLGQGPEFLTYFQNEAQLEKSRLLSDRFSAERPKGSFSTLEIQRTEQGDSAMYLCASSPGGSSSYNEQFFGPGTRLTVL.

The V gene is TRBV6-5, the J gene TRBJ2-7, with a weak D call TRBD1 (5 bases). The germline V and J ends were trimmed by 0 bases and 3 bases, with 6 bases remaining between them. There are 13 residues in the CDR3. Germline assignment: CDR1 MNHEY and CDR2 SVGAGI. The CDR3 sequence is CASSYSQGYEQYF. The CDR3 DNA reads TGTGCCAGCAGTTACTCTCAGGGCTACGAGCAGTACTTC.

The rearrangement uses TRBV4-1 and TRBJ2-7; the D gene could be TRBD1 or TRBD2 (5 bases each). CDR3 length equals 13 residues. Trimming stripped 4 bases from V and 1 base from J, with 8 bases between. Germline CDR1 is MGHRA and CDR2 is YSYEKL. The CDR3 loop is CASSLWGSYEQYF. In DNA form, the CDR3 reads TGCGCCAGCAGCCTATGGGGGTCCTACGAGCAGTACTTC.

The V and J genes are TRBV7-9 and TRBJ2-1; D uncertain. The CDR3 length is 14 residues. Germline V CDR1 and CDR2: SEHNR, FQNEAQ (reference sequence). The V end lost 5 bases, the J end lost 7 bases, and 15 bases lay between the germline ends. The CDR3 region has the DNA TGTGCCAGCAGCCCCCTTGGACGACCGAATGAGCAGTTCTTC. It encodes CASSPLGRPNEQFF.

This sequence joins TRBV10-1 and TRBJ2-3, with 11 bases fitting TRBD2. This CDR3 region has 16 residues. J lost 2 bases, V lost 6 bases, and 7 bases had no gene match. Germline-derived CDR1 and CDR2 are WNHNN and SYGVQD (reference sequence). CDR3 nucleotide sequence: TGCGCCAGCAGGGCCGGGACTAGCGGACTCACAGATACGCAGTATTTT. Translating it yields CASRAGTSGLTDTQYF.

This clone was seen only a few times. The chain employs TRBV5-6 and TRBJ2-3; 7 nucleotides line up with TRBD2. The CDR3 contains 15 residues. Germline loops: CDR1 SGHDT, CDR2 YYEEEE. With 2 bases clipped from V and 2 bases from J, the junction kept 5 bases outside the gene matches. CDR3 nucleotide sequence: TGTGCCAGCAGCTTCCCCCTAGCGGACACAGATACGCAGTATTTT. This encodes CASSFPLADTDTQYF.

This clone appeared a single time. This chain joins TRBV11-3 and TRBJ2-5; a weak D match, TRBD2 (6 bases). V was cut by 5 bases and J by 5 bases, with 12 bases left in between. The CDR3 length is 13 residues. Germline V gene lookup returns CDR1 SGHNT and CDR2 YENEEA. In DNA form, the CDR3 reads TGTGCCAGCAGCCGAGGAGGGAGCGAGACCCAGTACTTC. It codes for CASSRGGSETQYF.